A selection of T cell receptor beta chains follows, all from one sample in a study of cytotoxic CD8 clonotypes in ibrutinib-treated CLL. TCRdb keeps only in-frame clones here, not all; method: immunoSEQ multiplex PCR. Here the sample spans about 140,000 clones, approximately 75% being singletons. The specimen comprised PBMCs, sampled after 12 months of ibrutinib treatment. These receptors were obtained from a human donor with chronic lymphocytic leukemia. The CDR3 runs from the conserved cysteine through the conserved F or W. The order of the fields is D gene, clone size, V gene, J gene, CDR3 DNA, CDR3 protein. D genes are given only for firm matches. Some rows have no size entry. The others give once, few or many, or a class for an expanded clone.

NA	NA	TRBV2	TRBJ1-5	TGTGCCAGCAGTATAGGACAGTCCAATCAGCCCCAGCATTTT	CASSIGQSNQPQHF
NA	NA	TRBV6-5	TRBJ2-7	TGTGCCAGCAGTTCAGGTGGCGAGCAGTACTTC	CASSSGGEQYF
NA	NA	TRBV28	TRBJ2-7	TGTGCCAGCAGTTATAGACACGAGCAGTACTTC	CASSYRHEQYF
TRBD2	once	TRBV6-5	TRBJ2-3	TGTGCCAGCAGTCCCGGACTAGCGGTAGATACGCAGTATTTT	CASSPGLAVDTQYF
NA	once	TRBV30	TRBJ2-2	TGTGCCTGGAGTGTAAACACCGGGGAGCTGTTTTTT	CAWSVNTGELFF
TRBD1	NA	TRBV28	TRBJ2-7	TGTGCCAGCAGTCTCTATCAGACAGGGAACTACGAGCAGTACTTC	CASSLYQTGNYEQYF
NA	few	TRBV2	TRBJ1-2	TGTGCCAGCAGTGAAGTGGATGGCTACACCTTC	CASSEVDGYTF
NA	NA	TRBV5-1	TRBJ2-7	TGCGCCAGCAGCTCCGGACAGGGAGGGAGGGACGAGCAGTACTTC	CASSSGQGGRDEQYF
NA	NA	TRBV5-1	TRBJ1-1	TGCGCCAGCAGCTTAGGTAAGAACACTGAAGCTTTCTTT	CASSLGKNTEAFF
NA	NA	TRBV7-9	TRBJ2-3	TGTGCCAGCAGCTTAATCGGGACAGATACGCAGTATTTT	CASSLIGTDTQYF
TRBD1	NA	TRBV12-5	TRBJ1-2	TGTGCTAGTGGTTCCGCCCTGTGGCAGGGGGTGGCTGGCTACACCTTC	CASGSALWQGVAGYTF
TRBD1	NA	TRBV18	TRBJ1-3	TGTGCCAGCTCATCCGACAGGGGGCTCGGAAACACCATATATTTT	CASSSDRGLGNTIYF
NA	NA	TRBV9	TRBJ2-7	TGTGCCAGCAGCGTAATTGGCCAGGGAGGCGAGCAGTACTTC	CASSVIGQGGEQYF
NA	NA	TRBV18	TRBJ1-1	TGTGCCAGCTCACCACAGGGCGGCACTGAAGCTTTCTTT	CASSPQGGTEAFF
TRBD1	NA	TRBV6-5	TRBJ1-3	TGTGCCAGCAGTTACTCGGGACAGATCTCTGGAAACACCATATATTTT	CASSYSGQISGNTIYF
NA	NA	TRBV2	TRBJ1-2	TGTGCCAGCAGTGTGTACAGAAATTATGGCTACACCTTC	CASSVYRNYGYTF
TRBD2	NA	TRBV30	TRBJ2-7	TGTGCCTGGAGTTGGCTAGCGGGGAGCTCCTACGAGCAGTACTTC	CAWSWLAGSSYEQYF
NA	once	TRBV10-3	TRBJ2-6	TGTGCCATCAGACTCGAGGGGGCCAACGTCCTGACTTTC	CAIRLEGANVLTF
NA	NA	TRBV5-4	TRBJ1-2	TGTGCCAGCAGCTTGGGTGCAGGACCCTCTAACTATGGCTACACCTTC	CASSLGAGPSNYGYTF
NA	NA	TRBV21-1	TRBJ2-7	TGTGCCAGCAGCCACAGGGACAGGGTGAACGAGCAGTACTTC	CASSHRDRVNEQYF
NA	NA	TRBV11-2	TRBJ2-5	TGTGCCAGCAGCTTAAGGCCGGGGGCAGGGGAGACCCAGTACTTC	CASSLRPGAGETQYF
NA	NA	TRBV6-6	TRBJ1-1	TGTGCCAGCAGTTACTCGAGGGGGGGAAACACTGAAGCTTTCTTT	CASSYSRGGNTEAFF
TRBD1	NA	TRBV6-5	TRBJ2-7	TGTGCCAGCAGTTACGGGGGGACAGGGGCCTACGAGCAGTACTTC	CASSYGGTGAYEQYF
NA	NA	TRBV19	TRBJ2-6	TGTGCCAGTAAACCGATTGACTCTGGGGCCAACGTCCTGACTTTC	CASKPIDSGANVLTF
TRBD1	NA	TRBV5-3	TRBJ2-5	TGTGCCAGAAGCCTTGACCGACAGGGAGTATACCAAGAGACCCAGTACTTC	CARSLDRQGVYQETQYF
TRBD1	NA	TRBV2	TRBJ2-3	TGTGCCAGCAGTGGACAGGGGGTCCCAGATACGCAGTATTTT	CASSGQGVPDTQYF
TRBD1	NA	TRBV5-1	TRBJ2-7	TGCGCCAGCAGCTTAACAGGGGGCAGGACCTACGAGCAGTACTTC	CASSLTGGRTYEQYF
NA	NA	TRBV7-8	TRBJ1-1	TGTGCCAGCAGCTTAGTTACGGTGGGGGGGACCACTGAAGCTTTCTTT	CASSLVTVGGTTEAFF
NA	NA	TRBV28	TRBJ2-7	TGTGCCAGCAGTGAGGCCACTAGCAGGACCTACGAGCAGTACTTC	CASSEATSRTYEQYF
NA	NA	TRBV2	TRBJ1-2	TGTGCCAGCAGTGGGGTAGGGCCCTCAAACTATGGCTACACCTTC	CASSGVGPSNYGYTF
NA	NA	TRBV5-5	TRBJ1-1	TGTGCCAGCAGCTTTCAGGGGATGACTGAAGCTTTCTTT	CASSFQGMTEAFF
NA	NA	TRBV28	TRBJ1-4	TGTGCCAGCAGGACGCTGGGATCCAATGAAAAACTGTTTTTT	CASRTLGSNEKLFF
NA	once	TRBV28	TRBJ2-7	TGTGCCAGCAGCCGTCTTATTTACGAGCAGTACTTC	CASSRLIYEQYF
NA	once	TRBV7-7	TRBJ2-2	TGTGCTAGCAGCTTAGATGGGGGCGCCGCCGGGGAGCTGTTTTTT	CASSLDGGAAGELFF
NA	once	TRBV19	TRBJ2-4	TGTGCCAGTAGTATGGATAACCGGGGGTCCAAAAACATTCAGTACTTC	CASSMDNRGSKNIQYF
TRBD1	NA	TRBV4-2	TRBJ2-1	TGTGCCAGCAGCCAAGATTTTGCGGTCACAGGGGGCGATGAGCAGTTCTTC	CASSQDFAVTGGDEQFF
TRBD1	NA	TRBV27	TRBJ2-7	TGTGCCAGCAGTTCTTTAGACAGGGTATGGCGGCAGTACTTC	CASSSLDRVWRQYF
NA	NA	TRBV29-1	TRBJ2-1	TGCAGCGTTGTAGGGCAGGGGAGTTGGAATGAGCAGTTCTTC	CSVVGQGSWNEQFF
TRBD1	once	TRBV27	TRBJ1-6	TGTGCCAGCAGTTTATTAGGGGGCAATTCACCCCTCCACTTT	CASSLLGGNSPLHF
TRBD2	NA	TRBV7-2	TRBJ2-3	TGTGCCAGCAGCGCAGCGGGGGGATTGGATACGCAGTATTTT	CASSAAGGLDTQYF
NA	NA	TRBV10-3	TRBJ2-5	TGTGCCATCAGTGATGGGAATCAAGAGACCCAGTACTTC	CAISDGNQETQYF
NA	NA	TRBV28	TRBJ1-5	TGTGCCAGCAGTTTAGAGGTGAATAGCAATCAGCCCCAGCATTTT	CASSLEVNSNQPQHF
NA	NA	TRBV30	TRBJ1-1	TGTGCCTGGAGTGTCAGCGGGTCCACTGAAGCTTTCTTT	CAWSVSGSTEAFF
NA	once	TRBV7-7	TRBJ1-6	TGTGCCAGCAGCTTAGGACAGCTTAATTCACCCCTCCACTTT	CASSLGQLNSPLHF
NA	NA	TRBV13	TRBJ2-7	TGTGCCAGCAGCTTTCAGGGTTTAAACAACGAGCAGTACTTC	CASSFQGLNNEQYF
NA	NA	TRBV28	TRBJ1-4	TGTGCCAGCAGTCCCCTTGGACAGAATGAAAAACTGTTTTTT	CASSPLGQNEKLFF
NA	NA	TRBV20-1	TRBJ1-1	TGCAGGGCTTCGGGACCCACTGAAGCTTTCTTT	CRASGPTEAFF
NA	NA	TRBV7-9	TRBJ2-7	TGTGCCAGCAGCTTGTCCGAGAGTGCGAACTACGAGCAGTACTTC	CASSLSESANYEQYF
NA	NA	TRBV19	TRBJ1-5	TGTGCCACCCGTGTGGGCCTGTATAGCAATCAGCCCCAGCATTTT	CATRVGLYSNQPQHF
TRBD2	NA	TRBV5-1	TRBJ2-7	TGCGCCAGCAGCTTTGGCGGGAGGGAACCCTCCTACGAGCAGTACTTC	CASSFGGREPSYEQYF
TRBD2	NA	TRBV27	TRBJ2-2	TGTGCCAGCACCGGACTAGTGGTTGGGACCGGGGAGCTGTTTTTT	CASTGLVVGTGELFF
NA	few	TRBV14	TRBJ2-1	TGTGCCAGCCAAGGACAGACCTACAATGAGCAGTTCTTC	CASQGQTYNEQFF
TRBD1	NA	TRBV5-1	TRBJ1-5	TGCGCCAGCAGCGTGGACAGGGGTAATCAGCCCCAGCATTTT	CASSVDRGNQPQHF
NA	NA	TRBV10-1	TRBJ2-3	TGCGCCAGCCCGCCTGGCCTAAGCACAGATACGCAGTATTTT	CASPPGLSTDTQYF
TRBD1	NA	TRBV5-5	TRBJ1-6	TGTGCCAGCAGCGAGGGACAGGGTCGCTCACCCCTCCACTTT	CASSEGQGRSPLHF
NA	many	TRBV28	TRBJ1-3	TGTGCCAGCGGTACAGGGTCCGGAAACACCATATATTTT	CASGTGSGNTIYF
NA	few	TRBV6-4	TRBJ1-5	TGTGCCAGCAGTGAATCTGGGGAGGGCAATCAGCCCCAGCATTTT	CASSESGEGNQPQHF